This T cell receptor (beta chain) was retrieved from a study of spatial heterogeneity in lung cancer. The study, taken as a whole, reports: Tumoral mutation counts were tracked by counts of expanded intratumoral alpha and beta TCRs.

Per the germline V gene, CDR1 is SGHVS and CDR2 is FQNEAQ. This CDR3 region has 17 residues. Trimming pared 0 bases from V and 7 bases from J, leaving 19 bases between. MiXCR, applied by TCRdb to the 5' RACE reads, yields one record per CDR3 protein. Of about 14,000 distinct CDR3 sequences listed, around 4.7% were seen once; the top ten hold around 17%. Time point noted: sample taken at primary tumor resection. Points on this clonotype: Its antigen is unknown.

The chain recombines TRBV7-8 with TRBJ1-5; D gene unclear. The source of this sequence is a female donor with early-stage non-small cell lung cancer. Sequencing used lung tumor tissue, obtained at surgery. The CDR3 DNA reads TGTGCCAGCAGCTTAGCGCCTCGTGGAACTCCTGAACAGCCCCAGCATTTT. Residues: CASSLAPRGTPEQPQHF. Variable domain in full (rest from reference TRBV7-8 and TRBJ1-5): GAGVSQSPRYKVAKRGQDVALRCDPISGHVSLFWYQQALGQGPEFLTYFQNEAQLDKSGLPSDRFFAERPEGSVSTLKIQRTQQEDSAVYLCASSLAPRGTPEQPQHFGDGTRLSIL.